This is a list of T cell receptor beta chains from one sample in a study of STAT5B mutations in CD4+ large granular lymphocyte leukemia. Sequenced by immunoSEQ multiplex PCR; TCRdb stores in-frame clones only, minus some. Of approximately 33,000 clones in the sample, about nine tenths were seen once. The source material was CD4+ T cells from blood buffy coats. These receptors came from a human donor in good health. Both conserved end residues are part of each CDR3. Fields, in order: V gene, J gene, clone size, D gene, CDR3 protein, CDR3 DNA. The D gene is left open where the match is weak. Size tells how often a clone was seen (once, few, many) or the class of an expanded clone, and some rows leave it out.

v_call: TRBV5-1
j_call: TRBJ1-4
clone_size: NA
d_call: TRBD1
cdr3_aa: CASRGQGERFEKLFF
cdr3_nt: TGCGCCAGCAGGGGACAGGGGGAACGGTTCGAAAAACTGTTTTTT

v_call: TRBV27
j_call: TRBJ1-4
clone_size: NA
d_call: NA
cdr3_aa: CASSARTVNNEKLFF
cdr3_nt: TGTGCCAGCAGCGCGCGGACAGTCAATAATGAAAAACTGTTTTTT

v_call: TRBV19
j_call: TRBJ1-1
clone_size: NA
d_call: NA
cdr3_aa: CASSSPGARLEAFF
cdr3_nt: TGTGCCAGTAGTTCCCCGGGCGCCCGCCTGGAAGCTTTCTTT

v_call: TRBV4-1
j_call: TRBJ2-1
clone_size: NA
d_call: TRBD2
cdr3_aa: CASSQVGRERLAVRGNEQFF
cdr3_nt: TGCGCCAGCAGCCAAGTAGGTCGCGAGAGACTAGCGGTAAGAGGGAATGAGCAGTTCTTC

v_call: TRBV19
j_call: TRBJ1-3
clone_size: NA
d_call: NA
cdr3_aa: CASSKAGWFGNTIYF
cdr3_nt: TGTGCCAGTAGTAAGGCAGGGTGGTTTGGAAACACCATATATTTT

v_call: TRBV10-3
j_call: TRBJ1-1
clone_size: NA
d_call: NA
cdr3_aa: CAISLSGVEAFF
cdr3_nt: TGTGCCATCAGTTTATCAGGGGTTGAAGCTTTCTTT

v_call: TRBV7-8
j_call: TRBJ1-3
clone_size: NA
d_call: NA
cdr3_aa: CASSDPGAGNTIYF
cdr3_nt: TGTGCCAGCAGTGACCCTGGCGCTGGAAACACCATATATTTT

v_call: TRBV7-9
j_call: TRBJ1-3
clone_size: NA
d_call: NA
cdr3_aa: CASSLDRRTSGNTIYF
cdr3_nt: TGTGCCAGCAGCTTAGATCGTAGGACCTCTGGAAACACCATATATTTT

v_call: TRBV11-3
j_call: TRBJ2-7
clone_size: NA
d_call: NA
cdr3_aa: CASSSSTDRLGYEQYF
cdr3_nt: TGTGCCAGCAGCTCAAGCACCGACAGGCTCGGCTACGAGCAGTACTTC

v_call: TRBV18
j_call: TRBJ2-7
clone_size: few
d_call: NA
cdr3_aa: CASSPREYEQYF
cdr3_nt: TGTGCCAGCTCACCAAGGGAGTACGAGCAGTACTTC

v_call: TRBV4-1
j_call: TRBJ2-3
clone_size: NA
d_call: NA
cdr3_aa: CASSQPGRSTDTQYF
cdr3_nt: TGCGCCAGCAGCCAGCCAGGACGAAGTACAGATACGCAGTATTTT

v_call: TRBV7-9
j_call: TRBJ2-7
clone_size: NA
d_call: NA
cdr3_aa: CASSLPLASEQYF
cdr3_nt: TGTGCCAGCAGCTTACCACTAGCAAGCGAGCAGTACTTC

v_call: TRBV6-6
j_call: TRBJ2-4
clone_size: NA
d_call: TRBD2
cdr3_aa: CASRTLTSGGLSVQYF
cdr3_nt: TGTGCCAGCAGAACCCTGACTAGCGGGGGTTTAAGCGTTCAGTACTTC

v_call: TRBV6-5
j_call: TRBJ1-1
clone_size: NA
d_call: NA
cdr3_aa: CASRDDSTEAFF
cdr3_nt: TGTGCCAGCAGAGACGACAGTACTGAAGCTTTCTTT

v_call: TRBV4-3
j_call: TRBJ1-4
clone_size: NA
d_call: NA
cdr3_aa: CASSQVGALEKLFF
cdr3_nt: TGCGCCAGCAGCCAAGTGGGGGCTCTCGAAAAACTGTTTTTT

v_call: TRBV9
j_call: TRBJ2-3
clone_size: NA
d_call: NA
cdr3_aa: CASSVADTDTQYF
cdr3_nt: TGTGCCAGCAGCGTAGCGGATACAGATACGCAGTATTTT

v_call: TRBV15
j_call: TRBJ1-3
clone_size: NA
d_call: NA
cdr3_aa: CATSREGFSGNTIYF
cdr3_nt: TGTGCCACCAGCAGAGAGGGCTTCTCTGGAAACACCATATATTTT

v_call: TRBV19
j_call: TRBJ2-5
clone_size: NA
d_call: TRBD1
cdr3_aa: CASSIYRGYQETQYF
cdr3_nt: TGTGCCAGTAGTATTTACAGGGGCTACCAAGAGACCCAGTACTTC

v_call: TRBV5-4
j_call: TRBJ2-6
clone_size: NA
d_call: NA
cdr3_aa: CASSSGELAGANVLTF
cdr3_nt: TGTGCCAGCAGCTCCGGAGAATTGGCTGGGGCCAACGTCCTGACTTTC

v_call: TRBV9
j_call: TRBJ2-1
clone_size: NA
d_call: TRBD2
cdr3_aa: CASSAPILAGQQFF
cdr3_nt: TGTGCCAGCAGCGCCCCGATTTTAGCGGGCCAGCAGTTCTTC

v_call: TRBV9
j_call: TRBJ2-7
clone_size: NA
d_call: NA
cdr3_aa: CARGSRASYEQYF
cdr3_nt: TGTGCCCGCGGAAGCAGGGCGTCCTACGAGCAGTACTTC

v_call: TRBV9
j_call: TRBJ1-1
clone_size: few
d_call: NA
cdr3_aa: CASSVGSPGDTEAFF
cdr3_nt: TGTGCCAGCAGCGTAGGGTCGCCTGGGGACACTGAAGCTTTCTTT

v_call: TRBV7-2
j_call: TRBJ1-6
clone_size: NA
d_call: TRBD1
cdr3_aa: CASTPARQGNSPLHF
cdr3_nt: TGTGCCAGCACCCCAGCGAGACAGGGTAATTCACCCCTCCACTTT

v_call: TRBV7-6
j_call: TRBJ1-2
clone_size: NA
d_call: TRBD1
cdr3_aa: CASSLGPGGGYTF
cdr3_nt: TGTGCCAGCAGCTTAGGCCCAGGGGGAGGCTACACCTTC

v_call: TRBV27
j_call: TRBJ1-2
clone_size: NA
d_call: NA
cdr3_aa: CASSLSPDPTSYTF
cdr3_nt: TGTGCCAGCAGTTTATCCCCGGACCCGACAAGCTACACCTTC

v_call: TRBV20-1
j_call: TRBJ1-2
clone_size: NA
d_call: NA
cdr3_aa: CSANVRDGYTF
cdr3_nt: TGCAGTGCCAACGTCCGGGACGGCTACACCTTC

v_call: TRBV18
j_call: TRBJ2-2
clone_size: NA
d_call: NA
cdr3_aa: CASSPDTGELFF
cdr3_nt: TGTGCCAGCTCTCCTGACACCGGGGAGCTGTTTTTT

v_call: TRBV11-2
j_call: TRBJ2-7
clone_size: once
d_call: NA
cdr3_aa: CASSLVFVGGYEQYF
cdr3_nt: TGTGCCAGCAGCTTAGTGTTTGTGGGTGGGTACGAGCAGTACTTC

v_call: TRBV5-1
j_call: TRBJ1-2
clone_size: few
d_call: NA
cdr3_aa: CASRPPGQDYGYTF
cdr3_nt: TGCGCCAGCAGACCCCCGGGACAAGACTATGGCTACACCTTC

v_call: TRBV5-1
j_call: TRBJ2-3
clone_size: NA
d_call: NA
cdr3_aa: CASSSRGTDTQYF
cdr3_nt: TGCGCCAGCAGCTCGAGGGGAACAGATACGCAGTATTTT

v_call: TRBV6-6
j_call: TRBJ2-7
clone_size: NA
d_call: NA
cdr3_aa: CASRSWEQYF
cdr3_nt: TGTGCCAGCAGGTCTTGGGAGCAGTACTTC

v_call: TRBV9
j_call: TRBJ2-1
clone_size: once
d_call: TRBD2
cdr3_aa: CASSTRLAGGNEQFF
cdr3_nt: TGTGCCAGCAGCACCCGACTAGCGGGAGGGAATGAGCAGTTCTTC

v_call: TRBV28
j_call: TRBJ2-1
clone_size: NA
d_call: NA
cdr3_aa: CASSLTGQGFF
cdr3_nt: TGTGCCAGCAGTTTAACGGGGCAGGGATTCTTC

v_call: TRBV6-5
j_call: TRBJ2-5
clone_size: NA
d_call: NA
cdr3_aa: CASSFGGQETQYF
cdr3_nt: TGTGCCAGCAGTTTTGGGGGGCAAGAGACCCAGTACTTC

v_call: TRBV20-1
j_call: TRBJ1-2
clone_size: NA
d_call: NA
cdr3_aa: CSANRFYGYTF
cdr3_nt: TGCAGTGCTAATAGGTTCTATGGCTACACCTTC